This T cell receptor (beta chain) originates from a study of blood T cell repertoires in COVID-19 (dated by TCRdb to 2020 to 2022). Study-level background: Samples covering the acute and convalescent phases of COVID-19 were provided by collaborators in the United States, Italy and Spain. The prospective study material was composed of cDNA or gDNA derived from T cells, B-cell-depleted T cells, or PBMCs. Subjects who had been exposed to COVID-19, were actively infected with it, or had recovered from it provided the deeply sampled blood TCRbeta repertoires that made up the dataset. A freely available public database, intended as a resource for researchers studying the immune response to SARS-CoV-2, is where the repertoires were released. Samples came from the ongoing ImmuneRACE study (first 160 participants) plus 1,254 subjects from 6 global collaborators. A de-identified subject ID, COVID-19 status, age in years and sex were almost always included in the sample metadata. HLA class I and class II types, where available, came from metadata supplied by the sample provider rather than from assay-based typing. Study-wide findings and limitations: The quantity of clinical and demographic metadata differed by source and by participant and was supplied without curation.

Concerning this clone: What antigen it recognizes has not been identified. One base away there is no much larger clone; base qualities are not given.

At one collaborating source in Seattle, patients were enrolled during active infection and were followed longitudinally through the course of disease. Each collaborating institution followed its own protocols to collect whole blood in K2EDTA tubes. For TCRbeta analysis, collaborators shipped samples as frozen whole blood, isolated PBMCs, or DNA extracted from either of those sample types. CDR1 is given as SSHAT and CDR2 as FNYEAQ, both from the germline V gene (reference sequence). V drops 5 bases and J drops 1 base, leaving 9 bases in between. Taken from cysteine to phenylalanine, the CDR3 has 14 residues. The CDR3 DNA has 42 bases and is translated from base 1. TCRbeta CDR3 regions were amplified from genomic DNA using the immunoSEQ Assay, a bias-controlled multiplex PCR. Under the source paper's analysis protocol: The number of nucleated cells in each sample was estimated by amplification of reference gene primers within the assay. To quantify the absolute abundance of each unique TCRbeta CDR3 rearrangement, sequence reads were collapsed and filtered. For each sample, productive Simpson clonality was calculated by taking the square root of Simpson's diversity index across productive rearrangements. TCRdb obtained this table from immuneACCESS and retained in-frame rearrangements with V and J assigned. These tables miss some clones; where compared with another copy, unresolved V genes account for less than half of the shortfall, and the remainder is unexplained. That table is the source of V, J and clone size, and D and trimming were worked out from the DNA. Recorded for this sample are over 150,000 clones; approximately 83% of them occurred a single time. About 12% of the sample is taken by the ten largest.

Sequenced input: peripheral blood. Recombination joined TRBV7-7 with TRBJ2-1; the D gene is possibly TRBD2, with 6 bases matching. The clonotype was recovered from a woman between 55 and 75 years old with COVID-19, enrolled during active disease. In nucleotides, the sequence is TGTGCCAGCAGCCCCGGGACTTCCTACAATGAGCAGTTCTTC. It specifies CASSPGTSYNEQFF.